This TCR beta chain comes out of a study of monozygotic twins with inflammatory bowel disease. The CDR3 extends over 15 amino acids. No DNA is given; TCRdb re-called the 5' RACE reads and lists each CDR3 protein once. This table lists 400,000 or so distinct CDR3 sequences. Sequencing was carried out using blood. This receptor was obtained from a human donor with ulcerative colitis or Crohn's disease, or a healthy co-twin of an affected twin (not recorded which). The rearrangement uses TRBV12-3 or TRBV12-4 and TRBJ2-1; TCRdb returns TRBD2, unconfirmable since there is no DNA. This CDR3 is CASSMTSGSPNEQFF.